Below are 19 T cell receptor beta chains sequenced from a single sample in a study of cytomegalovirus exposure and HLA in healthy donors. The PCR contained 60 Vbeta and 13 Jbeta primers. Generated by immunoSEQ multiplex PCR, the TCRdb table keeps only in-frame clones and is missing some. The sample lists approximately 100,000 clones; around 84% were seen once. The source material was PBMCs. All receptors come from a man aged 35 to 55 in good health and CMV-seropositive.

This chain joins TRBV19 and TRBJ2-2; D possibly corresponds to TRBD1 (5 bases). The CDR3 runs 14 residues. Germline values: CDR1 LNHDA, CDR2 SQIVND (reference sequence). With 0 bases removed from V and 3 bases from J, the gap between germline ends came to 5 bases. CDR3 bases: TGTGCCAGTAGTATAGAAGGGGACACCGGGGAGCTGTTTTTT. Its translation is CASSIEGDTGELFF.

The rearrangement joins TRBV11-3 to TRBJ2-1; 8 bases align to TRBD2. The germline V gene encodes CDR1 SGHNT and CDR2 YENEEA. The ends lost 5 bases at V and 5 bases at J; junction bases unmatched: 8. The CDR3 totals 15 residues. The DNA of the CDR3 is TGTGCCAGCAGCACGGGTAGCGGGATAAACAATGAGCAGTTCTTC. It is translated as CASSTGSGINNEQFF.

This rearrangement joins TRBV28 to TRBJ2-7; D remains unclear. Looked up from germline, CDR1 is MDHEN and CDR2 is SYDVKM. The V and J ends lost 6 bases and 6 bases respectively, with 12 bases between them. The CDR3 consists of 12 residues. CDR3: CASSALLPEQYF. The DNA of the CDR3 is TGTGCCAGCAGCGCCCTACTGCCCGAGCAGTACTTC.

V usage is TRBV7-9 and J usage is TRBJ1-5; 7 bases fit TRBD1. V lost 1 base and J lost 0; bases outside the gene matches: 6. Looked up from germline, CDR1 is SEHNR and CDR2 is FQNEAQ (reference sequence). The CDR3 contains 17 residues. The CDR3 DNA sequence: TGTGCCAGCAGCTTAGGCGCACAGGGGTATAGCAATCAGCCCCAGCATTTT. This gives the protein CASSLGAQGYSNQPQHF.

V is TRBV18 and J is TRBJ2-7; D perhaps matches TRBD1 (5 bases). CDR3 length equals 14 residues. Trimming removed 2 bases at V and 6 bases at J, with 14 bases between. The germline V gene has CDR1 KGHSH and CDR2 LQKENI. The CDR3 is CASSPIRQGSEQYF. The CDR3 bases are TGTGCCAGCTCACCAATACGCCAGGGATCCGAGCAGTACTTC. Together with reference TRBV18 and TRBJ2-7, the CDR3 gives the full variable domain: NAGVMQNPRHLVRRRGQEARLRCSPMKGHSHVYWYRQLPEEGLKFMVYLQKENIIDESGMPKERFSAEFPKEGPSILRIQQVVRGDSAAYFCASSPIRQGSEQYFGPGTRLTVT.

V gene TRBV5-1 combines with J gene TRBJ2-3; weak D call: TRBD1 (5 bases). The CDR3 is 14 amino acids. Germline V gives CDR1 SGHRS, CDR2 YFSETQ. V was pared by 0 bases and J by 5 bases, with 10 bases between. CDR3 protein: CASSLAGPGDTQYF. CDR3 bases: TGCGCCAGCAGCTTGGCAGGGCCTGGAGATACGCAGTATTTT.

This clone was seen once. CDR3 DNA: TGTGCCAGCAGTTTCTCCGGGACAGGGGACAATGAGCAGTTCTTC. Amino acids: CASSFSGTGDNEQFF. The chain combines TRBV6-6 with TRBJ2-1; 10 bases align to TRBD1. V lost 4 bases and J lost 5; bases outside the gene matches: 5. Looked up from germline, CDR1 is MNHNY and CDR2 is SVGAGI (reference sequence). The CDR3 consists of 15 residues.

The V and J genes are TRBV18 and TRBJ2-1; maybe TRBD2 (5 bases). V lost 1 base and J lost 4, with 11 bases in between. The germline CDR1 and CDR2 sequences are KGHSH and LQKENI. The CDR3 totals 15 residues. CDR3 sequence reads: CASSPLLAEYNEQFF. The CDR3 DNA follows: TGTGCCAGCTCACCACTTCTAGCAGAGTACAATGAGCAGTTCTTC.

The chain joins TRBV18 to TRBJ2-1; the match to TRBD2 covers 12 bases. This CDR3 comprises 16 residues. V trimming: 5 bases; J trimming: 4 bases; junction bases outside the gene matches: 6. Germline V lookup: CDR1 KGHSH, CDR2 LQKENI. The CDR3 nucleotides are TGTGCCAGCTCATCGGGACTAGCGGGTCGGTACAATGAGCAGTTCTTC. Translating it yields CASSSGLAGRYNEQFF.

The V call is TRBV10-2, the J call TRBJ2-5; 7 bases match TRBD2. The J call is doubtful: the DNA matches TRBJ2-7 better. Germline-derived CDR1 and CDR2 are WSHSY and SAAADI. The CDR3 spans 14 residues. CDR3 amino acids: CASSDSSGTYEQYF. The CDR3 region has the DNA TGCGCCAGCAGTGATTCCAGCGGGACCTACGAGCAGTACTTC.

V gene TRBV23-1 combines with J gene TRBJ2-4; TRBD1 matches at 7 bases. TRBV23-1 falls under the ORF class, with uncertain function. Trimming cost V 8 bases and J 1 base; bases outside gene matches: 5. This CDR3 spans 14 amino acids. As DNA, the CDR3 is TGCGCCAGCGGCAAACAGGGGGCCAAAAACATTCAGTACTTC. Its protein product is CASGKQGAKNIQYF.

The V and J genes are TRBV9 and TRBJ2-7, with 9 bases lining up with TRBD1. This CDR3 contains 15 residues. J lost 5 bases, V lost 0 bases, and 6 bases had no gene match. Germline CDR1 and CDR2: SGDLS and YYNGEE. The CDR3, as DNA: TGTGCCAGCAGCGTAGAGGGACAGGGTTTTGACGAGCAGTACTTC. Amino acids: CASSVEGQGFDEQYF.

This clone showed up just once. The J gene is TRBJ2-5, the V gene TRBV7-2; D might be TRBD1 (6 bases). With 2 bases removed from V and 2 bases from J, the gap between germline ends came to 9 bases. This CDR3 is built from 14 residues. CDR1 is SGHTA and CDR2 is FQGNSA in the germline V gene. CDR3 in DNA: TGTGCCAGCAGCTTACATAGGGGGCAAGAGACCCAGTACTTC. Residues: CASSLHRGQETQYF.

The rearrangement joins TRBV18 to TRBJ2-7; 8 positions agree with TRBD1. There are 18 residues in the CDR3. Germline V gene data show CDR1 as KGHSH and CDR2 as LQKENI. Trimming removed 5 bases from V and 3 bases from J; junction bases left unmatched: 18. The CDR3 nucleotides read TGTGCCAGCTCATCCCTTAGCCTCGGACAGGGAATGGTCTACGAGCAGTACTTC. Its protein product is CASSSLSLGQGMVYEQYF.

A remark on this clone: This same CDR3 is encoded by further DNA sequences in the sample. The chain carries TRBV18 and TRBJ2-3; 8 positions match TRBD1. Trimming at V came to 6 bases and at J to 4 bases, leaving 6 bases not matched to a gene. The germline CDR1 and CDR2 sequences are KGHSH and LQKENI. This CDR3 region has 14 residues. CDR3 amino acids: CASSLDRGADTQYF. The CDR3 DNA reads TGTGCCAGCTCGTTAGACAGGGGAGCAGATACGCAGTATTTT.

J is TRBJ2-3 and V is TRBV9, with D perhaps matching TRBD2 (5 bases). Germline CDR1 is SGDLS and CDR2 is YYNGEE. V was cut by 4 bases and J by 3 bases, with 12 bases left in between. CDR3 length equals 14 residues. This CDR3 is CASSPGSETDTQYF. CDR3 nucleotide sequence: TGTGCCAGCAGCCCAGGTAGCGAAACAGATACGCAGTATTTT.

This CDR3 is CATSRDKGGGISYEQYF. CDR3 coding DNA: TGTGCCACCAGCAGAGATAAGGGCGGGGGGATCTCCTACGAGCAGTACTTC. The J gene is TRBJ2-7, the V gene TRBV15; 8 bases are a match to TRBD2. CDR3 length equals 17 residues. CDR1 and CDR2 from the germline V gene are LNHNV and YYDKDF (reference sequence). J gave up 0 bases and V 0 bases, and 7 bases lay outside the gene matches.

The V call is TRBV7-2, the J call TRBJ2-7; 7 nucleotides match TRBD1. The CDR3 is 13 residues long. Germline V gene sequence: CDR1 SGHTA, CDR2 FQGNSA. Trimming took 6 bases from V and 4 from J; bases not matched to a gene: 6. The CDR3 reads CASRAQGTYEQYF. Here the CDR3 DNA reads TGTGCCAGCAGAGCACAGGGGACGTACGAGCAGTACTTC.

This chain joins TRBV6-1 and TRBJ2-1; D may be TRBD1 (6 bases). There are 15 residues in the CDR3. V was trimmed by 7 bases and J by 9 bases, leaving 22 bases between them. CDR1 is MNHNS and CDR2 is SASEGT in the germline V gene. Here the CDR3 reads CASIQSGTFRGEQFF. The CDR3 coding sequence is TGTGCCAGCATTCAATCCGGGACCTTCAGGGGTGAGCAGTTCTTC.